Below, 29 T cell receptor beta chains from the same sample are listed, as sequenced in a study of T cell changes during pregnancy in multiple sclerosis. TCRdb's copy holds only in-frame clones and misses some; the assay was immunoSEQ multiplex PCR. The sample lists roughly 54,000 clones; approximately 92% were seen once. This specimen consisted of CD4+ T cells from peripheral blood mononuclear cells, obtained after pregnancy. All receptors derive from a female donor with multiple sclerosis, enrolled in a pregnancy study.

This sequence joins TRBV27 and TRBJ1-1, with 7 bases fitting TRBD1. From germline, CDR1 is MNHEY and CDR2 SMNVEV (reference sequence). Trimming at V came to 4 bases and at J to 6 bases, leaving 20 bases not matched to a gene. The CDR3 runs to 18 residues. The CDR3 DNA reads as TGTGCCAGCAGTTCACAAAAAGGGGGCATCCGAACTCTCGCTGAAGCTTTCTTT. Amino acid sequence: CASSSQKGGIRTLAEAFF.

This chain connects TRBV7-2 to TRBJ1-3, with 9 bases aligning to TRBD1. The CDR3 contains 19 residues. The germline CDR1 and CDR2 sequences are SGHTA and FQGNSA. Unmatched junction bases numbered 14, after V lost 5 bases and J lost 0 bases. The CDR3 nucleotides read TGTGCCAGCAGCCTCGTCCCGGGACAGGGTGCAAACTCTGGAAACACCATATATTTT. It codes for CASSLVPGQGANSGNTIYF. The complete variable domain, with remaining parts taken from reference TRBV7-2 and TRBJ1-3, reads GAGVSQSPSNKVTEKGKDVELRCDPISGHTALYWYRQSLGQGLEFLIYFQGNSAPDKSGLPSDRFSAERTGGSVSTLTIQRTQQEDSAVYLCASSLVPGQGANSGNTIYFGEGSWLTVV.

The genes are TRBV18 and TRBJ2-7; TRBD1 is a possible D gene (5 bases). CDR3 size: 15 residues. V shed 3 bases and J shed 1 base, with 13 bases lying between them. Germline CDR1 and CDR2: KGHSH and LQKENI. This CDR3 is CASSPGAAPSYEQYF. The CDR3 DNA sequence: TGTGCCAGCTCACCTGGGGCAGCACCGTCCTACGAGCAGTACTTC.

The CDR3 DNA reads TGTGCCAGCAGCTCGATAACAGGGGGGAACACTGAAGCTTTCTTT. Encoded protein: CASSSITGGNTEAFF. The chain recombines TRBV7-2 with TRBJ1-1; the match to TRBD1 covers 8 bases. The V gene end was trimmed by 4 bases and the J gene end by 1 base; junction bases not matched to a gene: 5. The CDR3 consists of 15 residues. Germline CDR1 and CDR2: SGHTA and FQGNSA.

The rearrangement joins TRBV5-4 to TRBJ2-1, with TRBD2 identical over 7 bases. The CDR3 is 15 amino acids. V lost 4 bases, J lost 4 bases, and 8 bases stayed unmatched. CDR1 and CDR2 from the germline V gene are SGHNT and YYREEE (reference sequence). The CDR3 coding sequence is TGTGCCAGCAGCCCGAATGCGGGGGAGTACAATGAGCAGTTCTTC. It encodes CASSPNAGEYNEQFF.

V gene TRBV30 combines with J gene TRBJ2-5, with D perhaps matching TRBD1 (8 bases). Germline V gene lookup returns CDR1 GTSNPN and CDR2 SVGIG (reference sequence). The CDR3 covers 15 residues. Trimming removed 5 bases at V and 2 bases at J, with 18 bases between. CDR3 region: CAWFRTGRGQETQYF. Written as DNA, the CDR3 is TGTGCCTGGTTTAGGACAGGGCGGGGGCAAGAGACCCAGTACTTC.

The J gene is TRBJ1-3, the V gene TRBV7-2; no definite D call. The germline gives CDR1 SGHTA, CDR2 FQGNSA. Deletions cut 2 bases from V and 0 bases from J, with 8 bases between. The CDR3 spans 15 residues. The CDR3: CASSLNSPSGNTIYF. The CDR3 coding sequence is TGTGCCAGCAGCTTAAACAGCCCCTCTGGAAACACCATATATTTT.

As concerns this clone: One end of the junction varies from germline; a read error may be responsible. This chain connects TRBV7-6 to TRBJ1-4; D is unresolved. The germline V gene encodes CDR1 SGHVS and CDR2 FNYEAQ. This CDR3 has 12 residues. CDR3 nucleotides: TGCCACAAAAGAAGACGAGGTGAAAAACTGTTTTTT. This translates into CHKRRRGEKLFF.

The chain employs TRBV7-3 and TRBJ2-3, with 10 positions matching TRBD2. Germline V gives CDR1 SGHTA, CDR2 FQGTGA. Trimming at V came to 1 base and at J to 10 bases, leaving 8 bases not matched to a gene. The CDR3 runs 15 residues. CDR3 sequence reads: CASSLISGGASAQYF. The CDR3 nucleotides are TGTGCCAGCAGCTTAATCAGCGGGGGGGCTAGCGCGCAGTATTTT.

The V call is TRBV19, the J call TRBJ1-1; 8 nucleotides agree with TRBD1. CDR1 LNHDA and CDR2 SQIVND come from the germline V gene (reference sequence). This CDR3 is built from 15 residues. J gave up 3 bases and V 4 bases, and 7 bases lay outside the gene matches. The CDR3 sequence is CASSTQGARDTEAFF. CDR3 sequence (DNA): TGTGCCAGTAGTACCCAGGGGGCGCGGGACACTGAAGCTTTCTTT.

The chain employs TRBV28 and TRBJ2-3; 10 bases line up with TRBD2. The V and J ends lost 9 bases and 9 bases, in that order; junction bases with no gene match: 12. Germline values: CDR1 MDHEN, CDR2 SYDVKM. The CDR3 is made up of 14 amino acids. For the CDR3, the DNA is TGTGCCAGTAAAAGGAGCGGGGGGGCCATGACGCAGTATTTT. Translation gives CASKRSGGAMTQYF.

The chain carries TRBV4-1 and TRBJ1-1; D uncertain. This CDR3 spans 15 amino acids. Trimming shortened V by 0 bases and J by 5 bases, and 13 bases separated the two germline ends. Germline CDR1 reads MGHRA; CDR2 reads YSYEKL. CDR3 amino acids: CASSQEVRVWTEAFF. The CDR3 DNA follows: TGCGCCAGCAGCCAAGAGGTCCGGGTTTGGACTGAAGCTTTCTTT.

The rearrangement joins TRBV6-5 to TRBJ1-6, with 7 nucleotides matching TRBD1. CDR1 is MNHEY and CDR2 is SVGAGI in the germline V gene. Losses at the gene ends were 6 bases for V and 4 bases for J; bases not matched to a gene: 3. CDR3 length equals 14 residues. CDR3 protein: CASRSTGYNSPLHF. Written as DNA, the CDR3 is TGTGCCAGCAGATCGACAGGGTATAATTCACCCCTCCACTTT.

This chain connects TRBV2 to TRBJ1-3; D unresolved. This CDR3 comprises 15 residues. Trimming shortened V by 4 bases and J by 0 bases, and 10 bases separated the two germline ends. Germline V gene sequence: CDR1 SNHLY, CDR2 FYNNEI. The CDR3 reads CASSGRGSSGNTIYF. Here the CDR3 DNA reads TGTGCCAGCAGTGGCCGGGGATCCTCTGGAAACACCATATATTTT. Supplemented by reference TRBV2 and TRBJ1-3, the full variable domain reads EPEVTQTPSHQVTQMGQEVILRCVPISNHLYFYWYRQILGQKVEFLVSFYNNEISEKSEIFDDQFSVERPDGSNFTLKIRSTKLEDSAMYFCASSGRGSSGNTIYFGEGSWLTVV.

The J gene is TRBJ2-3, the V gene TRBV5-6, with 7 bases fitting TRBD1. With 6 bases clipped from V and 1 base from J, the junction kept 5 bases outside the gene matches. The CDR3 contains 14 residues. Germline values: CDR1 SGHDT, CDR2 YYEEEE. The CDR3 DNA reads as TGTGCCAGCAACGGGGACAGAGGCACAGATACGCAGTATTTT. This sequence encodes CASNGDRGTDTQYF.

This chain links TRBV19 with TRBJ2-2, with TRBD1 as a possible D gene (6 bases). CDR1 and CDR2 from the germline V gene are LNHDA and SQIVND (reference sequence). The CDR3 sequence is 15 residues long. The ends were cut back, 2 bases at V and 7 bases at J, with 14 bases in the middle. DNA for the CDR3: TGTGCCAGTAGTATACCCTGGGGGCGCGACGGGGAGCTGTTTTTT. This translates into CASSIPWGRDGELFF. Supplemented by reference TRBV19 and TRBJ2-2, the full variable domain reads DGGITQSPKYLFRKEGQNVTLSCEQNLNHDAMYWYRQDPGQGLRLIYYSQIVNDFQKGDIAEGYSVSREKKESFPLTVTSAQKNPTAFYLCASSIPWGRDGELFFGEGSRLTVL.

V is TRBV18 and J is TRBJ1-5; D not resolved. The V end lost 3 bases, the J end lost 0 bases, and 6 bases lay between the germline ends. The CDR3 has 14 amino acids. Germline CDR1 is KGHSH and CDR2 is LQKENI. The CDR3: CASSPEVSNQPQHF. The CDR3 DNA is TGTGCCAGCTCACCGGAGGTTAGCAATCAGCCCCAGCATTTT.

J is TRBJ2-2 and V is TRBV7-3; 8 positions match TRBD2. The CDR3 has 15 residues. V was clipped by 1 base and J by 5 bases; unmatched bases: 3. Germline-derived CDR1 and CDR2 are SGHTA and FQGTGA. The CDR3 here is CASSLRGGGTGELFF. The CDR3 bases are TGTGCCAGCAGCTTAAGGGGCGGGGGGACCGGGGAGCTGTTTTTT.

The chain links TRBV15 to TRBJ1-2, with TRBD1 matching over 7 bases. V gave up 5 bases and J gave up 2 bases; unmatched junction bases: 5. Germline CDR1 is LNHNV and CDR2 is YYDKDF (reference sequence). The CDR3 length is 14 residues. CDR3 DNA: TGTGCCACCAGCCGGGGACAGTCAAACTATGGCTACACCTTC. It codes for CATSRGQSNYGYTF.

The rearrangement uses TRBV14 and TRBJ2-5; D is perhaps TRBD2 (6 bases). Germline values: CDR1 SGHDN, CDR2 FVKESK. The length of the CDR3 is 13 residues. V was trimmed by 2 bases and J by 5 bases, leaving 9 bases between them. CDR3 sequence: CASSQWGVETQYF. The CDR3 region has the DNA TGTGCCAGCAGCCAATGGGGGGTTGAGACCCAGTACTTC.

The chain carries TRBV7-2 and TRBJ1-1, with 9 positions matching TRBD1. The CDR3 extends over 15 amino acids. CDR1 is SGHTA, CDR2 FQGNSA, per germline. V trimming: 5 bases; J trimming: 5 bases; junction bases outside the gene matches: 9. The CDR3 nucleotides read TGTGCCAGCAGCCCAGGCGGGACAGGGAGTACTGAAGCTTTCTTT. Translating gives CASSPGGTGSTEAFF.

The V and J genes are TRBV27 and TRBJ2-1, with D tentatively TRBD1 (6 bases). Germline CDR1 and CDR2: MNHEY and SMNVEV (reference sequence). CDR3 length: 15 amino acids. V was pared by 10 bases and J by 3 bases, with 19 bases between. The CDR3 DNA follows: TGTGCCACCTGTCGAGGGACACTATTCTACAATGAGCAGTTCTTC. It translates to CATCRGTLFYNEQFF.

The chain recombines TRBV19 with TRBJ2-7; tentative D call: TRBD2 (5 bases). V lost 1 base and J 3 bases, leaving 16 bases between the germline ends. The CDR3 totals 16 residues. The germline V gene encodes CDR1 LNHDA and CDR2 SQIVND (reference sequence). As DNA, the CDR3 is TGTGCCAGTAGTATAGGTCCCGGGGATAAAGGCTACGAGCAGTACTTC. Protein: CASSIGPGDKGYEQYF.

The chain uses TRBV7-9 and TRBJ1-6; D gene uncertain. CDR3 length equals 15 residues. Per the germline V gene, CDR1 is SEHNR and CDR2 is FQNEAQ (reference sequence). V shed 5 bases and J shed 8 bases, with 16 bases lying between them. The CDR3 here is CASSTRRTADSPLHF. The CDR3 DNA reads TGTGCCAGCAGCACCCGACGGACTGCAGATTCACCCCTCCACTTT. The variable domain in full, with the rest retrieved from reference TRBV7-9 and TRBJ1-6, is DTGVSQNPRHKITKRGQNVTFRCDPISEHNRLYWYRQTLGQGPEFLTYFQNEAQLEKSRLLSDRFSAERPKGSFSTLEIQRTEQGDSAMYLCASSTRRTADSPLHFGNGTRLTVT.

The rearrangement uses TRBV18 and TRBJ1-1; possibly TRBD1 for D (5 bases). V lost 6 bases and J 1 base, leaving 12 bases between the germline ends. Germline assignment: CDR1 KGHSH and CDR2 LQKENI. The length of the CDR3 is 14 residues. This CDR3 reads CASSSQGRNTEAFF. Here the CDR3 DNA reads TGTGCCAGCTCCTCCCAGGGTAGGAACACTGAAGCTTTCTTT.

This chain uses TRBV18 with TRBJ1-3; D perhaps matches TRBD1 (5 bases). CDR3 size: 17 residues. The germline V and J ends were trimmed by 2 bases and 0 bases, with 14 bases remaining between them. CDR1 is KGHSH, CDR2 LQKENI, per germline. This CDR3 reads CASSPGAGLFSGNTIYF. The CDR3, as DNA: TGTGCCAGCTCACCAGGCGCAGGGCTATTCTCTGGAAACACCATATATTTT.

The chain employs TRBV6-5 and TRBJ2-2; 8 bases match TRBD1. Germline values: CDR1 MNHEY, CDR2 SVGAGI. V dropped 8 bases and J dropped 4; count of bases not matched to a gene: 6. This CDR3 region has 14 residues. DNA for the CDR3: TGTGCCAGCCGAGGACAGGGTTTCACCGGGGAGCTGTTTTTT. Its protein is CASRGQGFTGELFF.

The chain recombines TRBV6-1 with TRBJ2-7, with a possible D match to TRBD1 (5 bases). Germline V gene data show CDR1 as MNHNS and CDR2 as SASEGT. Deletions cut 4 bases from V and 0 bases from J, with 10 bases between. This CDR3 region has 14 residues. For the CDR3, the DNA is TGTGCCAGCAGTGTGGGGCACCTCTCCTACGAGCAGTACTTC. This translates into CASSVGHLSYEQYF.

The chain recombines TRBV27 with TRBJ2-1; TRBD2 is a possible D gene (6 bases). Deletions cut 3 bases from V and 0 bases from J, with 15 bases between. CDR3 size: 17 residues. Germline-derived CDR1 and CDR2 are MNHEY and SMNVEV (reference sequence). The CDR3 nucleotides read TGTGCCAGCAGTTTCGGCGGGGTTCGCAGCTCCTACAATGAGCAGTTCTTC. Protein: CASSFGGVRSSYNEQFF.